This T cell receptor (beta chain) derives from a study of blood T cells in healthy people across ages. A second PCR, run for roughly 7 to 12 cycles, used a sample-barcoded 5' primer plus a J-beta primer mix. TCRdb fed the 5' RACE reads into MiXCR, producing one record per CDR3 protein. The sample consists of 700,000 to 850,000 distinct CDR3 sequences, under 40% of them appearing once. This clonotype has only a few counts. Its matching antigen is unknown. Notes on the study in general: A roughly linear fall in TCR beta diversity per million T cells was seen with increasing age. PBMCs that were unsorted prevented a conclusive naive versus antigen-experienced comparison. More naive CD4+ cells and higher diversity were found in long-lived than in aged donors.

Sample: blood. This receptor was obtained from a man between 18 and 35 years old in good health.

DNA of the CDR3: TGTGCCAGCAGCAAAGAGGGGGACAGATCCTACAATGAGCAGTTCTTC. Amino acids: CASSKEGDRSYNEQFF. The chain has TRBV21-1 and TRBJ2-1; the listed D gene, TRBD1, was not tested against the DNA. TRBV21-1 counts as a pseudogene. There are 16 residues in the CDR3.